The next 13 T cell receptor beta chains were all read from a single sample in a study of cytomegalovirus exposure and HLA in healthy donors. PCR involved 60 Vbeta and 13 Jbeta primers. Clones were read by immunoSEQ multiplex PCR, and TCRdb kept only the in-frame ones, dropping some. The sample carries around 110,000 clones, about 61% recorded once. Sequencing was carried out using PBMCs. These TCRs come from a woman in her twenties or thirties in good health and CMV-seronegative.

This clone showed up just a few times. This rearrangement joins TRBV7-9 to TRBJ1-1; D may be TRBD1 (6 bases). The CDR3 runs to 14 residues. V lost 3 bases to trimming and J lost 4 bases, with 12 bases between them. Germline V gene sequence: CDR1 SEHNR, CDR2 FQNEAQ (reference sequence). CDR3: CASSFGGHGTEAFF. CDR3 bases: TGTGCCAGCAGCTTTGGGGGACATGGCACTGAAGCTTTCTTT.

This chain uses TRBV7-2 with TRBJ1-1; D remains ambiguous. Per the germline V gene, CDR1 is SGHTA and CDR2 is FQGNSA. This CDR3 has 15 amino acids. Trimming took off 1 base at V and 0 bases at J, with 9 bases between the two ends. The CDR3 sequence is CASSLVRQVNTEAFF. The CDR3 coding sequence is TGTGCCAGCAGCTTAGTTCGTCAGGTGAACACTGAAGCTTTCTTT.

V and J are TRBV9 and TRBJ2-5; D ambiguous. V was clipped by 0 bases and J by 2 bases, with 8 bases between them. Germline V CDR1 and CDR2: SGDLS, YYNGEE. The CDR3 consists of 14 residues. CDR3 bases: TGTGCCAGCAGCGTAGCGTCGGAGCAAGAGACCCAGTACTTC. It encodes CASSVASEQETQYF.

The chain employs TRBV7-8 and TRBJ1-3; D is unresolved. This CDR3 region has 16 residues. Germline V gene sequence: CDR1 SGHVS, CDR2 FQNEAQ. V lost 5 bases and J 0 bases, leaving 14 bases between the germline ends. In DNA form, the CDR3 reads TGTGCCAGCAGCGACGCTGGGCTGACCTCTGGAAACACCATATATTTT. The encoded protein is CASSDAGLTSGNTIYF.

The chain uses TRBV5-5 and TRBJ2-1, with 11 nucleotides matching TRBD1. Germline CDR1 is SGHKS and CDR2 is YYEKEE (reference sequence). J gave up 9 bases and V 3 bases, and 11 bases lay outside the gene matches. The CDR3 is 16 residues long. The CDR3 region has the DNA TGTGCCAGCAGCTCCTGGGACAGGGGGGCTGAGGGTGAGCAGTTCTTC. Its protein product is CASSSWDRGAEGEQFF.

CDR3 region: CATSREREGSYEQYF. Here the CDR3 DNA reads TGTGCCACCAGCAGAGAACGGGAGGGATCCTACGAGCAGTACTTC. The V gene is TRBV15, the J gene TRBJ2-7; 8 bases agree with TRBD2. The germline V gene encodes CDR1 LNHNV and CDR2 YYDKDF (reference sequence). V shed 0 bases, J shed 1 base, and the junction held 2 bases outside the gene matches. The CDR3 has 15 amino acids.

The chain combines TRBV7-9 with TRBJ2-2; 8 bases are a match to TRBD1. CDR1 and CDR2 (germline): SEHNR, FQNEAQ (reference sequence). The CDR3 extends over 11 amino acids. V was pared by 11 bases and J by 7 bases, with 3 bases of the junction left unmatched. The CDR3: CALTGGGELFF. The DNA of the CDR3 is TGTGCCCTAACAGGGGGCGGGGAGCTGTTTTTT. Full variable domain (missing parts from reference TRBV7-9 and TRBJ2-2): DTGVSQNPRHKITKRGQNVTFRCDPISEHNRLYWYRQTLGQGPEFLTYFQNEAQLEKSRLLSDRFSAERPKGSFSTLEIQRTEQGDSAMYLCALTGGGELFFGEGSRLTVL.

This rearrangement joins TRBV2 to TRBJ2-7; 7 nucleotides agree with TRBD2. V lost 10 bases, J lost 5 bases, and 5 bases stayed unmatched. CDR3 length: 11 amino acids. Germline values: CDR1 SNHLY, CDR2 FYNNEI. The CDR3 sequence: CANSGGNEQYF. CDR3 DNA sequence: TGTGCCAACTCCGGGGGGAACGAGCAGTACTTC.

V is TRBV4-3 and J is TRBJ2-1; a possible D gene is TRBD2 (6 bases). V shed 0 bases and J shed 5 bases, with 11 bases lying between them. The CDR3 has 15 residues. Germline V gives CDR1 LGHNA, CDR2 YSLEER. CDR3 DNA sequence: TGCGCCAGCAGCCAAGACAGCGGGCGACACAATGAGCAGTTCTTC. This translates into CASSQDSGRHNEQFF.

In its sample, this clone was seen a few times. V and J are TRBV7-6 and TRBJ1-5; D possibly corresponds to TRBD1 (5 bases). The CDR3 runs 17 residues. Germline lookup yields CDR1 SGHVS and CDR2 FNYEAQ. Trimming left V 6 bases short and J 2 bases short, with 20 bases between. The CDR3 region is CASRAGRKIGGNQPQHF. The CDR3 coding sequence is TGTGCCAGCAGAGCGGGACGGAAAATCGGGGGCAATCAGCCCCAGCATTTT.

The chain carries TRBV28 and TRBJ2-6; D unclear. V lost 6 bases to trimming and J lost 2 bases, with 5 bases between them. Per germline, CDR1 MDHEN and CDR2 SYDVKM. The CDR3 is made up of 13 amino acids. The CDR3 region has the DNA TGTGCCAGCAGCTACCCTGGGGCCAACGTCCTGACTTTC. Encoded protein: CASSYPGANVLTF.

CDR3 nucleotide sequence: TGTGCCAGTAGCCGGGACAGGGGTGGAAATCAGCCCCAGCATTTT. Encoded protein: CASSRDRGGNQPQHF. The V and J genes are TRBV19 and TRBJ1-5; 10 nucleotides align to TRBD1. The J segment lost 4 bases and the V segment lost 6 bases, leaving 6 bases of the junction unmatched. The CDR3 covers 15 residues. Looked up from germline, CDR1 is LNHDA and CDR2 is SQIVND (reference sequence).

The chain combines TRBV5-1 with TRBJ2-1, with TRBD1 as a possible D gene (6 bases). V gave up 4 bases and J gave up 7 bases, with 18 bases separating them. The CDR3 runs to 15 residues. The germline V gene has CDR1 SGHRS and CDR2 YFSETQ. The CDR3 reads CASSGRDKGANEQFF. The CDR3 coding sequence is TGCGCCAGCAGCGGACGGGACAAAGGGGCAAATGAGCAGTTCTTC.